This entry concerns a single T cell receptor (beta chain). Its antigen is currently unknown. These data come from a study of cytomegalovirus exposure and HLA in healthy donors. As for the study in general: A previous analysis identified 117 million unique TCR beta sequences derived from roughly 180 million T cells.

Broader study findings: Listed as cytomegalovirus-associated were more than 150 TCR beta chains.

The PCR contained 60 Vbeta and 13 Jbeta primers. TCRdb's copy holds only in-frame clones and misses some; the assay was immunoSEQ multiplex PCR. The sample yields 110,000 or so clones, 81% seen once. Germline values: CDR1 SEHNR, CDR2 FQNEAQ (reference sequence). Trimming at V came to 2 bases and at J to 7 bases, leaving 6 bases not matched to a gene. This CDR3 spans 14 amino acids. The sequencing sample was made of PBMCs. The clonotype comes from a woman aged 40-49 years in good health and CMV-seronegative. The rearrangement joins TRBV7-9 to TRBJ1-2; 8 bases are shared with TRBD1. Here the CDR3 DNA reads TGTGCCAGCAGCTTACAGGGGGCAGGACGTGGCTACACCTTC. Its protein is CASSLQGAGRGYTF.